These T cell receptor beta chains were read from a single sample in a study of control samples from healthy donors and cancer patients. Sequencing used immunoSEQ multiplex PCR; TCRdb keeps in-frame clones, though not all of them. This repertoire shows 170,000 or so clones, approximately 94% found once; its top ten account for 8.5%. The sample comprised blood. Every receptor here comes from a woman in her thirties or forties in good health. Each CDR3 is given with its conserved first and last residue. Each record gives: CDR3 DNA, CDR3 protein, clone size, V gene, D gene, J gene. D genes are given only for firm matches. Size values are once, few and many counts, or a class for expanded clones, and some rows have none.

TGTGCCAGCAGCGGCGCCGGGACAGGGGCGACCTATGGCTACACCTTC | CASSGAGTGATYGYTF | - | TRBV5-6 | TRBD1 | TRBJ1-2
TGTGCCATCAGTTCCGGGACAGGGGGGAACACTGAAGCTTTCTTT | CAISSGTGGNTEAFF | once | TRBV10-3 | TRBD1 | TRBJ1-1
TGTGCCAGCAGCCCCTCCGGGACTAGCATTTACAATGAGCAGTTCTTC | CASSPSGTSIYNEQFF | - | TRBV5-6 | TRBD2 | TRBJ2-1
TGTGCCAGCAGCTCAAGAGGGACAGGACACTACGAGCAGTACTTC | CASSSRGTGHYEQYF | once | TRBV7-8 | TRBD1 | TRBJ2-7
TGTGCCAGTAGTAACAATGAGCAGTTCTTC | CASSNNEQFF | - | TRBV19 | - | TRBJ2-1
TGTGCCAGCAGCTTAGCTAGGATGGACAGGGGGCGAGACTATGGCTACACCTTC | CASSLARMDRGRDYGYTF | once | TRBV7-2 | TRBD1 | TRBJ1-2
TGTGCCATCAGTGAGTCGACGTTCGGGGGAAACACCATATATTTT | CAISESTFGGNTIYF | - | TRBV10-3 | - | TRBJ1-3
TGTGCCAGCAGTTTCCCGGGGGGGACTGAAGCTTTCTTT | CASSFPGGTEAFF | - | TRBV12-3/TRBV12-4 | - | TRBJ1-1
TGTGCCAGCAGCTCAGCCGGGACAGGGGAGGGAGGCTACACCTTC | CASSSAGTGEGGYTF | - | TRBV9 | TRBD1 | TRBJ1-2
TGTGCCAGCAGTTACACAGGACAGGGGATGAACACTGAAGCTTTCTTT | CASSYTGQGMNTEAFF | - | TRBV6-2/TRBV6-3 | TRBD1 | TRBJ1-1
TGTGCCAGCGGCGGGACACAAATATACAATGAGCAGTTCTTC | CASGGTQIYNEQFF | - | TRBV7-2 | - | TRBJ2-1
TGTGCCACCAGTGACCTCGTGGACAGAAAAGTCTACAATGAGCAGTTCTTC | CATSDLVDRKVYNEQFF | - | TRBV24-1 | - | TRBJ2-1
TGTGCCAGCAGTCGCTCGGGAGACTATGGCTACACCTTC | CASSRSGDYGYTF | - | TRBV6-5 | - | TRBJ1-2
TGTGCCAGTAGTATGTTCCGACAGAACACTGAAGCTTTCTTT | CASSMFRQNTEAFF | - | TRBV19 | - | TRBJ1-1
TGTGCCAGCTCACCTAGGGGAGAGGCGTCCACTGAAGCTTTCTTT | CASSPRGEASTEAFF | - | TRBV18 | - | TRBJ1-1
TGTGCCAGCAGTTACTGGCGTAGTAATGAGCAGTTCTTC | CASSYWRSNEQFF | - | TRBV6-5 | - | TRBJ2-1
TGCGCCAGCAGCCAAGATTATTTAGGGGACCTAAATTCACCCCTCCACTTT | CASSQDYLGDLNSPLHF | - | TRBV4-3 | - | TRBJ1-6
TGTGCCAGCACTCCCGAAGGGACAGGAAGTTATGGCTACACCTTC | CASTPEGTGSYGYTF | - | TRBV9 | TRBD1 | TRBJ1-2
TGTGCCAGCACCAAAACTCCAAGGAGAGGCGAAAAACTGTTTTTT | CASTKTPRRGEKLFF | - | TRBV6-5 | - | TRBJ1-4
TGTGCCAGCAGCTCACGGACAGGTCAAGGCGATGAGCAGTTCTTC | CASSSRTGQGDEQFF | - | TRBV9 | TRBD1 | TRBJ2-1
TGTGCCAGCAGCCTAGCTGCTGGTGAGCAGTTCTTC | CASSLAAGEQFF | - | TRBV7-2 | - | TRBJ2-1
TGTGCCAGCAGCCCACTGGCAGGCATTTGGAGTACCGGGGAGCTGTTTTTT | CASSPLAGIWSTGELFF | once | TRBV4-2 | - | TRBJ2-2
TGTGCCAGCAGCTTAGCCCCCCAGGGGGCCTATGGCTACACCTTC | CASSLAPQGAYGYTF | - | TRBV7-2 | TRBD1 | TRBJ1-2
TGTGCCAGCAGTTATTCTAACCCCGGGACCCCAAACACCATATATTTT | CASSYSNPGTPNTIYF | - | TRBV6-5 | - | TRBJ1-3
TGTGCCAGCAGCTTATTCCGGGACAGGGGTCGAAACATTCAGTACTTC | CASSLFRDRGRNIQYF | - | TRBV7-8 | TRBD1 | TRBJ2-4
TGTGCCAGTAGGGGACAGGGCGAGAATGGCTACACCTTC | CASRGQGENGYTF | - | TRBV19 | TRBD1 | TRBJ1-2
TGTGCCAGCAGCAAGCGCTGGGTAGGCCTAGGGGGCCTGGGCACCGGGGAGCTGTTTTTT | CASSKRWVGLGGLGTGELFF | - | TRBV21-1 | - | TRBJ2-2
TGTGCCAGCAATCCCGGGACAGAAAACACCATATATTTT | CASNPGTENTIYF | - | TRBV11-2 | TRBD1 | TRBJ1-3
TGTGCCAGCAGCTTGAACAGAGAGAACACTGAAGCTTTCTTT | CASSLNRENTEAFF | - | TRBV7-2 | - | TRBJ1-1
TGTGCCAGCAGCGTAGCCCCGACTAGCCAAGAGACCCAGTACTTC | CASSVAPTSQETQYF | - | TRBV9 | - | TRBJ2-5
TGTGCCAGCAGCCAAGCAAACAGGGGCTACGAGCAGTACTTC | CASSQANRGYEQYF | - | TRBV4-2 | TRBD1 | TRBJ2-7
TGTGCCAGCAGCTTAGCAGGGGCCGATTCACCCCTCCACTTT | CASSLAGADSPLHF | - | TRBV11-2 | - | TRBJ1-6
TGCAGCGCATCCTCGGGGGGGAACACTGAAGCTTTCTTT | CSASSGGNTEAFF | - | TRBV29-1 | - | TRBJ1-1
TGTGCCAGCAGTCCAAATTATAACGGAGGCTACACCTTC | CASSPNYNGGYTF | - | TRBV12-3/TRBV12-4 | - | TRBJ1-2
TGCAGCGTTCTAATTCGCCACTCTGGAAACACCATATATTTT | CSVLIRHSGNTIYF | - | TRBV29-1 | - | TRBJ1-3
TGTGCCAGCAGCTTAGGACAGGGACGGCCCCAGCATTTT | CASSLGQGRPQHF | - | TRBV7-2 | TRBD1 | TRBJ1-5
TGCGCCAGCAGCTTGTCGGGCCGGACCTCTGGAAACACCATATATTTT | CASSLSGRTSGNTIYF | - | TRBV5-1 | - | TRBJ1-3
TGTGCCAGCAGCGCCCGACTAGCGGGAGTTTACGAGCAGTACTTC | CASSARLAGVYEQYF | - | TRBV9 | TRBD2 | TRBJ2-7
TGTGCCAGCAGCTCCAACCCTGGGTATGGAGGAAAACTGTTTTTT | CASSSNPGYGGKLFF | - | TRBV7-2 | - | TRBJ1-4
TGTGCCAGCAAATACCTTCAGGGTAATTCACCCCTCCACTTT | CASKYLQGNSPLHF | - | TRBV19 | - | TRBJ1-6
TGCGCCAGCAGCGAGGGACAGGGGGACTATGGCTACACCTTC | CASSEGQGDYGYTF | - | TRBV5-1 | TRBD1 | TRBJ1-2
TGTGCCAGCTCACTGACTAGGGATTCTGGAAACACCATATATTTT | CASSLTRDSGNTIYF | - | TRBV18 | - | TRBJ1-3
TGTGCCAGCAGCCTCTCCGTTCTGGGGGGGATAGAGACCCAGTACTTC | CASSLSVLGGIETQYF | - | TRBV5-5 | TRBD2 | TRBJ2-5
TGTGCCAGCAGCTTAGATGTTGCTGTTGGGTACCCTCCGAAGGAGACCCAGTACTTC | CASSLDVAVGYPPKETQYF | - | TRBV11-2 | - | TRBJ2-5
TGTGCCAGCAGTGAGGAATACGGACAGGGGGCGAGGCAGTTCTTC | CASSEEYGQGARQFF | - | TRBV6-4 | TRBD1 | TRBJ2-1
TGCGCCAGCAGCCAAGGTAGCGGCGTCCGGACCGGGGAGCTGTTTTTT | CASSQGSGVRTGELFF | - | TRBV3-1/TRBV3-2 | - | TRBJ2-2
TGCGCCAGCAGCTATGACGGGGCAGGGGGCACGGAGACCCAGTACTTC | CASSYDGAGGTETQYF | - | TRBV5-1 | TRBD1 | TRBJ2-5
TGTGCCAGCAGGCGGGACAGGTTACACACTGAAGCTTTCTTT | CASRRDRLHTEAFF | - | TRBV5-8 | TRBD1 | TRBJ1-1
TGTGCCAGCCGGATTGGGACAGGGGTAGTCTATGGCTACACCTTC | CASRIGTGVVYGYTF | - | TRBV6-5 | TRBD1 | TRBJ1-2
TGTGCCTGTTTCGGAATTTCCACCTACGAGCAGTACTTC | CACFGISTYEQYF | - | TRBV30 | - | TRBJ2-7
TGTGCCAGCAGCCGAGGACTAGTCGCCGGGGGCGAGCAGTACTTC | CASSRGLVAGGEQYF | - | TRBV6-5 | TRBD2 | TRBJ2-7
TGTGCCAGCAGCGCCCGAACTAAAACGGACAGGGCGGGGAATGGCTACACCTTC | CASSARTKTDRAGNGYTF | - | TRBV9 | TRBD1 | TRBJ1-2
TGTGCCACCAGGTACAGCGCCTATAGCAATCAGCCCCAGCATTTT | CATRYSAYSNQPQHF | - | TRBV15 | - | TRBJ1-5
TGTGCCAGCTCACCCCGGGGGGGGGAGATTGTTCTCGAGCAGTACTTC | CASSPRGGEIVLEQYF | - | TRBV18 | TRBD2 | TRBJ2-7
TGTGCCAGCAGCTCAAGCGGGACGTTGGGAGAGCAGTACTTC | CASSSSGTLGEQYF | - | TRBV7-2 | TRBD2 | TRBJ2-7
TGTGCCACCAGCAGTACAGGATCCTCTGGAAACACCATATATTTT | CATSSTGSSGNTIYF | - | TRBV15 | - | TRBJ1-3